These 31 T cell receptor beta chains came from one sample sequenced in a study of T cell responses to AZD1222 COVID-19 vaccine. Sequencing used immunoSEQ multiplex PCR; TCRdb keeps in-frame clones, though not all of them. Among fewer than 150,000 clones listed, 85% to 95% were seen once. Sample: peripheral blood, taken on day 0 of AZD1222 vaccination. The receptors stem from an adult in good health.

This clone has a single count. The chain uses TRBV7-2 and TRBJ1-6; no clear D gene. Trimming took off 1 base at V and 10 bases at J, with 14 bases between the two ends. Germline-derived CDR1 and CDR2 are SGHTA and FQGNSA. This CDR3 has 15 amino acids. The CDR3 nucleotides are TGTGCCAGCAGCTTAGGCTGGGGAATTGAGTCACCCCTCCACTTT. Translating gives CASSLGWGIESPLHF.

This clone was observed once. This chain connects TRBV4-2 to TRBJ2-7, with 10 bases that match TRBD2. CDR3 length: 15 amino acids. Germline lookup yields CDR1 LGHNA and CDR2 YNFKEQ. Trimming took 3 bases from V and 5 from J; bases not matched to a gene: 7. The CDR3 protein is CASSHQLAGPHEQYF. The CDR3 DNA reads TGTGCCAGCAGCCATCAACTAGCGGGGCCCCACGAGCAGTACTTC.

This chain uses TRBV5-1 with TRBJ2-7; D is possibly TRBD2 (7 bases). Germline CDR1 SGHRS, CDR2 YFSETQ. The CDR3 length is 17 residues. V lost 0 bases, J lost 3 bases, and 19 bases lay in between. CDR3 sequence: CASSLGPGEGLDYEQYF. CDR3 in DNA: TGCGCCAGCAGCTTGGGGCCAGGGGAGGGGTTGGACTACGAGCAGTACTTC.

The chain couples TRBV10-3 to TRBJ1-4, with TRBD1 matching over 8 bases. This CDR3 has 13 residues. Germline loops: CDR1 ENHRY, CDR2 SYGVKD. V shed 6 bases and J 8 bases; nucleotides not matched to a gene: 5. The CDR3 sequence: CAISQGAGEKLFF. CDR3 bases: TGTGCCATCAGCCAGGGGGCGGGGGAAAAACTGTTTTTT.

The rearrangement links TRBV5-4 to TRBJ2-1, with 11 bases identical to TRBD2. CDR3 length: 15 residues. J was trimmed by 8 bases and V by 2 bases; bases with no gene match: 6. Germline V CDR1 and CDR2: SGHNT, YYREEE (reference sequence). The CDR3 nucleotides are TGTGCCAGCAGCTTTAGAACTAGCGGGAGCGATGAGCAGTTCTTC. Amino acid sequence: CASSFRTSGSDEQFF.

This chain joins TRBV7-8 and TRBJ2-3, with D maybe TRBD1 (5 bases). The V gene lost 2 bases and the J gene lost 4 bases, with 28 bases spanning the gap. The germline V gene encodes CDR1 SGHVS and CDR2 FQNEAQ. The CDR3 consists of 20 residues. This chain's CDR3 is CASSLQPSKGRSWGPDTQYF. The CDR3 DNA follows: TGTGCCAGCAGCTTACAACCCAGTAAGGGCCGCTCCTGGGGCCCAGATACGCAGTATTTT.

The rearrangement uses TRBV7-9 and TRBJ1-4; no definite D call. The germline CDR1 and CDR2 sequences are SEHNR and FQNEAQ (reference sequence). Trimming removed 3 bases at V and 6 bases at J, with 8 bases between. The CDR3 is 13 residues long. CDR3 nucleotide sequence: TGTGCCAGCAGCTTGCTGGCAGATGAAAAACTGTTTTTT. This gives the protein CASSLLADEKLFF.

The chain joins TRBV4-1 to TRBJ2-5, with a tentative D call TRBD2 (6 bases). V dropped 0 bases and J dropped 2 bases, with 13 bases sitting between them. The CDR3 extends over 16 amino acids. Germline V gene sequence: CDR1 MGHRA, CDR2 YSYEKL. CDR3 nucleotide sequence: TGCGCCAGCAGCCAAGAGGAGGGTTGGGCGCAAGAGACCCAGTACTTC. Its protein product is CASSQEEGWAQETQYF.

The V call is TRBV5-4, the J call TRBJ2-6, with 12 nucleotides matching TRBD1. The germline V gene has CDR1 SGHNT and CDR2 YYREEE (reference sequence). This CDR3 is 18 amino acids long. Unmatched junction bases numbered 7, after V lost 4 bases and J lost 2 bases. Here the CDR3 reads CASSRGGTGGAGANVLTF. The CDR3 region has the DNA TGTGCCAGCAGCAGAGGGGGGACAGGGGGCGCTGGGGCCAACGTCCTGACTTTC. The full variable domain, with the rest looked up from reference TRBV5-4 and TRBJ2-6, is ETGVTQSPTHLIKTRGQQVTLRCSSQSGHNTVSWYQQALGQGPQFIFQYYREEENGRGNFPPRFSGLQFPNYSSELNVNALELDDSALYLCASSRGGTGGAGANVLTFGAGSRLTVL.

This chain links TRBV4-1 with TRBJ1-4; D not certain. Deletions cut 2 bases from V and 0 bases from J, with 7 bases between. The CDR3 covers 15 residues. Per the germline V gene, CDR1 is MGHRA and CDR2 is YSYEKL. The CDR3 here is CASSQRTATNEKLFF. CDR3 DNA: TGCGCCAGCAGCCAACGGACCGCAACTAATGAAAAACTGTTTTTT.

The chain uses TRBV4-1 and TRBJ2-7; 8 bases match TRBD2. Germline lookup yields CDR1 MGHRA and CDR2 YSYEKL. This CDR3 is built from 15 residues. Unmatched junction bases numbered 7, after V lost 1 base and J lost 5 bases. CDR3 DNA: TGCGCCAGCAGCCAAGGGAGCTTTAGCGGGGACGAGCAGTACTTC. Its translation: CASSQGSFSGDEQYF.

The chain joins TRBV6-2 or TRBV6-3 to TRBJ2-1, with 8 bases aligning to TRBD1. After removal of 0 bases from V and 4 bases from J, the junction contained 8 bases not matched to a gene. This CDR3 has 17 residues. Germline lookup yields CDR1 MNHEY and CDR2 SVGEGT. The CDR3 DNA reads as TGTGCCAGCAGTTACTCGAAAAGGGACAGGAATTACAATGAGCAGTTCTTC. Its protein product is CASSYSKRDRNYNEQFF.

The chain uses TRBV7-9 and TRBJ1-2; D ambiguous. Trimming removed 2 bases at V and 5 bases at J, with 9 bases between. The CDR3 is 13 residues long. Per germline, CDR1 SEHNR and CDR2 FQNEAQ (reference sequence). In nucleotides, the CDR3 is TGTGCCAGCAGCTTACCGGCAGAATATGGCTACACCTTC. Translating it yields CASSLPAEYGYTF.

V gene TRBV6-1 combines with J gene TRBJ1-1; 10 bases map to TRBD1. Per germline, CDR1 MNHNS and CDR2 SASEGT. This CDR3 is 16 amino acids long. V lost 4 bases, J lost 0 bases, and 5 bases stayed unmatched. The CDR3 reads CASSVGTGVVNTEAFF. The CDR3 DNA sequence: TGTGCCAGCAGTGTAGGGACAGGGGTTGTGAACACTGAAGCTTTCTTT.

This clone was seen just once. Other DNA sequences from this sample encode an identical CDR3 as well. The rearrangement joins TRBV5-1 to TRBJ2-5, with D unresolved. The CDR3 length is 12 residues. V gave up 5 bases and J gave up 2 bases, with 7 bases separating them. Germline V lookup: CDR1 SGHRS, CDR2 YFSETQ. The CDR3 reads CASRAGQETQYF. The DNA for the CDR3 is TGCGCCAGCAGAGCAGGTCAAGAGACCCAGTACTTC.

This clone was detected once. The chain has TRBV5-1 and TRBJ1-4; D call uncertain. Per germline, CDR1 SGHRS and CDR2 YFSETQ. The CDR3 covers 16 residues. V was trimmed by 2 bases and J by 1 base, leaving 12 bases between them. CDR3 loop: CASSFGSSGTNEKLFF. CDR3 nucleotide sequence: TGCGCCAGCAGCTTCGGGTCCTCGGGAACTAATGAAAAACTGTTTTTT.

The CDR3 here is CASSSLAGPSVTGELFF. The CDR3 nucleotides are TGCGCCAGCAGTAGTCTAGCGGGGCCCTCGGTCACCGGGGAGCTGTTTTTT. The chain uses TRBV4-3 and TRBJ2-2; TRBD2 agrees at 9 bases. The CDR3 spans 17 residues. The J segment lost 4 bases and the V segment lost 6 bases, leaving 12 bases of the junction unmatched. CDR1 and CDR2 from the germline V gene are LGHNA and YSLEER.

The chain employs TRBV11-3 and TRBJ2-1; D ambiguous. The CDR3 spans 15 residues. V lost 0 bases and J 3 bases, leaving 9 bases between the germline ends. Per germline, CDR1 SGHNT and CDR2 YENEEA. The CDR3 protein is CASSLDPGSYNEQFF. The DNA of the CDR3 is TGTGCCAGCAGCTTAGATCCGGGCAGCTACAATGAGCAGTTCTTC.

The rearrangement uses TRBV7-2 and TRBJ1-1; a possible D gene is TRBD1 (5 bases). The CDR3 length is 14 residues. Trimming stripped 3 bases from V and 2 bases from J, with 10 bases between. Germline CDR1 is SGHTA and CDR2 is FQGNSA. The CDR3 DNA follows: TGTGCCAGCAGCTTTGGGGGAGCAAACACTGAAGCTTTCTTT. It encodes CASSFGGANTEAFF.

The chain is built from TRBV18 and TRBJ2-7, with D perhaps TRBD2 (6 bases). The CDR3 runs 14 residues. Germline CDR1 KGHSH, CDR2 LQKENI. Trimming removed 3 bases from V and 4 bases from J, with 13 bases in between. CDR3 in DNA: TGTGCCAGCTCACCGGGCGGGGTTGGGTACGAGCAGTACTTC. Amino acid sequence: CASSPGGVGYEQYF.

The chain links TRBV4-3 to TRBJ2-7; D unclear. CDR3 length equals 13 residues. The V gene lost 2 bases and the J gene lost 5 bases, with 10 bases spanning the gap. The germline V gene has CDR1 LGHNA and CDR2 YSLEER. Here the CDR3 reads CASSQYSSNEQYF. CDR3 nucleotide sequence: TGCGCCAGCAGCCAATACTCGTCCAACGAGCAGTACTTC.

This clone has only one observation. This chain uses TRBV30 with TRBJ2-7; D gene unclear. V gave up 4 bases and J gave up 4 bases, with 11 bases separating them. This CDR3 contains 12 residues. Germline loops: CDR1 GTSNPN, CDR2 SVGIG (reference sequence). The CDR3 region is CAWMVRPYEQYF. The CDR3 DNA reads as TGTGCCTGGATGGTCCGTCCGTACGAGCAGTACTTC.

CDR3 DNA: TGTGCCAGCAGCCCGGGAGGGGGGGAGCAGTTCTTC. Amino acids: CASSPGGGEQFF. The chain has TRBV5-6 and TRBJ2-1; TRBD2 matches at 8 bases. Germline V lookup: CDR1 SGHDT, CDR2 YYEEEE. Losses at the gene ends were 4 bases for V and 10 bases for J; bases not matched to a gene: 4. The CDR3 consists of 12 residues.

This chain uses TRBV6-2 or TRBV6-3 with TRBJ2-1; D perhaps matches TRBD2 (5 bases). The length of the CDR3 is 13 residues. CDR1 is MNHEY, CDR2 SVGEGT, per germline. Trimming took off 2 bases at V and 9 bases at J, with 11 bases between the two ends. The CDR3 DNA follows: TGTGCCAGCAGTTACCTCTTGAGGGTTGAGCAGTTCTTC. Encoded protein: CASSYLLRVEQFF.

In this sample, this clone turned up once. The chain recombines TRBV30 with TRBJ1-1, with D possibly TRBD1 on 5 matching bases. Germline CDR1 reads GTSNPN; CDR2 reads SVGIG (reference sequence). With 4 bases removed from V and 1 base from J, the gap between germline ends came to 10 bases. The length of the CDR3 is 13 residues. CDR3 amino acids: CAWKETANTEAFF. CDR3 nucleotides: TGTGCCTGGAAGGAGACAGCGAACACTGAAGCTTTCTTT.

The chain uses TRBV11-2 and TRBJ1-2; D is uncertain. Germline loops: CDR1 SGHAT, CDR2 FQNNGV. This CDR3 contains 15 residues. The germline V and J ends were trimmed by 5 bases and 2 bases, with 15 bases remaining between them. DNA for the CDR3: TGTGCCAGCAGCCCCGGGAGGACGAGAAACTATGGCTACACCTTC. Its translation is CASSPGRTRNYGYTF. The whole variable domain, filled in from reference TRBV11-2 and TRBJ1-2, reads EAGVAQSPRYKIIEKRQSVAFWCNPISGHATLYWYQQILGQGPKLLIQFQNNGVVDDSQLPKDRFSAERLKGVDSTLKIQPAKLEDSAVYLCASSPGRTRNYGYTFGSGTRLTVV.

The genes are TRBV30 and TRBJ1-1; D is unresolved. V lost 0 bases and J lost 6, with 14 bases in between. Germline assignment: CDR1 GTSNPN and CDR2 SVGIG (reference sequence). The CDR3 is made up of 14 amino acids. CDR3 in amino acids: CAWSVRSSNPEAFF. In nucleotides, the CDR3 is TGTGCCTGGAGTGTACGGTCCTCAAACCCTGAAGCTTTCTTT.

This clone was seen a few times. The rearrangement uses TRBV4-1 and TRBJ1-1; unclear D gene. CDR3 length: 14 residues. Germline V gene data show CDR1 as MGHRA and CDR2 as YSYEKL. V dropped 6 bases and J dropped 1 base, with 12 bases sitting between them. DNA of the CDR3: TGCGCCAGCAGACCCCTGTCCCGGAACACTGAAGCTTTCTTT. It yields the protein CASRPLSRNTEAFF.

Only a few counts were recorded for this clone. This rearrangement joins TRBV14 to TRBJ2-7, with 9 bases aligning to TRBD2. V dropped 4 bases and J dropped 2; count of bases not matched to a gene: 6. This CDR3 region has 15 residues. Germline V gene lookup returns CDR1 SGHDN and CDR2 FVKESK. The CDR3 nucleotides read TGTGCCAGCAGCCCACGGACTAGCGCTGCCTACGAGCAGTACTTC. Its protein is CASSPRTSAAYEQYF.

V is TRBV30 and J is TRBJ1-2; D perhaps matches TRBD1 (5 bases). Germline CDR1 GTSNPN, CDR2 SVGIG (reference sequence). The CDR3 is 13 residues long. Between the trimmed V and J ends, which lost 8 bases and 0 bases, there was a span of 13 bases. This CDR3 reads CATYRTANYGYTF. The DNA of the CDR3 is TGTGCCACATACAGGACGGCTAACTATGGCTACACCTTC.

This clone was detected a few times. DNA for the CDR3: TGTGCCAGCAGTTATCTCCGGACAGACAATGAGCAGTTCTTC. This translates into CASSYLRTDNEQFF. V is TRBV6-2 or TRBV6-3 and J is TRBJ2-1; D perhaps matches TRBD1 (6 bases). Deletions cut 3 bases from V and 5 bases from J, with 11 bases between. Germline V CDR1 and CDR2: MNHEY, SVGEGT. This CDR3 spans 14 amino acids.